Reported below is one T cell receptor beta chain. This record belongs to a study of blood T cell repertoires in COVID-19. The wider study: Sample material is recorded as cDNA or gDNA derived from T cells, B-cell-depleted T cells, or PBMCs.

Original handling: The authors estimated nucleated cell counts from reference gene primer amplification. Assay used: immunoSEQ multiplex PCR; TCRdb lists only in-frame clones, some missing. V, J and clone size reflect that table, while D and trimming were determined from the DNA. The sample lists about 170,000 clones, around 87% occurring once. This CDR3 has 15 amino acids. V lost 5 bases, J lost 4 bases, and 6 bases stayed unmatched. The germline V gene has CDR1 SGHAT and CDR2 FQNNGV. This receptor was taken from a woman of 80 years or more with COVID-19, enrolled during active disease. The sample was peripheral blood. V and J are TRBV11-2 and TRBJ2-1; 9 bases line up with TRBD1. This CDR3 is CASSREQGAYNEQFF. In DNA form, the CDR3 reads TGTGCCAGCAGCCGCGAACAGGGGGCTTACAATGAGCAGTTCTTC.